This entry lists 10 T cell receptor beta chains sequenced from one sample in a study of radiation and T cells in renal cell carcinoma. Profiling relied on immunoSEQ multiplex PCR, and the TCRdb table lists in-frame clones only, not all of them. Here the sample spans approximately 86,000 clones, approximately 80% being singletons. Time point of the sample: blood 4 weeks post-SBRT, at nephrectomy. Noted treatment: 15 Gy SBRT to primary tumor, nephrectomy 4 weeks later. The sample here was blood, taken from a patient whose treatment included radiotherapy and nephrectomy. These TCRs come from a man in his fifties or sixties with renal cell carcinoma.

This chain links TRBV5-1 with TRBJ2-7; 7 bases match TRBD2. The V and J ends lost 5 bases and 6 bases, in that order; junction bases with no gene match: 14. The CDR3 consists of 15 residues. In germline, CDR1 is SGHRS, CDR2 YFSETQ. Written as DNA, the CDR3 is TGCGCCAGCAGTCCTGTAGCGGGCTCCACCCTCGAGCAGTACTTC. It codes for CASSPVAGSTLEQYF.

The chain uses TRBV2 and TRBJ1-5, with D unclear. Trimming shortened V by 7 bases and J by 6 bases, and 16 bases separated the two germline ends. This CDR3 region has 14 residues. Per germline, CDR1 SNHLY and CDR2 FYNNEI. The DNA for the CDR3 is TGTGCCAGCACCTTCTTCCCTTCATCTCAGCCCCAGCATTTT. Encoded protein: CASTFFPSSQPQHF.

V is TRBV6-5 and J is TRBJ1-1, with 11 bases aligning to TRBD1. Germline CDR1 is MNHEY and CDR2 is SVGAGI. Trimming took 5 bases from V and 3 from J; bases not matched to a gene: 5. The length of the CDR3 is 15 residues. CDR3 amino acids: CASSRDRGGDTEAFF. CDR3 coding DNA: TGTGCCAGCAGTCGGGACAGGGGGGGCGACACTGAAGCTTTCTTT.

The chain is built from TRBV5-1 and TRBJ1-1; 8 nucleotides align to TRBD1. CDR1 SGHRS and CDR2 YFSETQ come from the germline V gene. V lost 3 bases, J lost 4 bases, and 2 bases stayed unmatched. The CDR3 is 13 amino acids. The CDR3 reads CASSSTGGTEAFF. For the CDR3, the DNA is TGCGCCAGCAGCTCCACAGGGGGCACTGAAGCTTTCTTT.

The gene calls are TRBV7-9 and TRBJ2-3, with 9 bases aligning to TRBD2. Unmatched junction bases numbered 9, after V lost 2 bases and J lost 6 bases. Germline lookup yields CDR1 SEHNR and CDR2 FQNEAQ (reference sequence). The CDR3 runs to 16 residues. CDR3 nucleotide sequence: TGTGCCAGCAGCTTATCACTAGCGGGTGCGGTGGATACGCAGTATTTT. Translating it yields CASSLSLAGAVDTQYF.

V gene TRBV19 combines with J gene TRBJ2-2; perhaps TRBD1 as D (5 bases). V dropped 5 bases and J dropped 0 bases, with 10 bases sitting between them. Per germline, CDR1 LNHDA and CDR2 SQIVND (reference sequence). CDR3 length equals 15 residues. The CDR3, as DNA: TGTGCCAGTAGTTCAGGACATTCGAACACCGGGGAGCTGTTTTTT. Translated: CASSSGHSNTGELFF.

The V call is TRBV6-1, the J call TRBJ2-1, with 7 bases matching TRBD1. The CDR3 has 15 amino acids. Per germline, CDR1 MNHNS and CDR2 SASEGT. The junction had 13 bases not matched to a gene; V was cut back by 9 bases and J by 5 bases. For the CDR3, the DNA is TGTGCCAGTAAACAGGGGTTTTCCCAGAACAATGAGCAGTTCTTC. Protein sequence: CASKQGFSQNNEQFF.

The chain joins TRBV7-8 to TRBJ1-2; TRBD1 might be the D (6 bases). The CDR3 is 14 amino acids. The germline V gene has CDR1 SGHVS and CDR2 FQNEAQ. V was cut by 4 bases and J by 6 bases, with 15 bases left in between. The DNA for the CDR3 is TGTGCCAGCAGCTATAGCCGGGGGCTCGATGGCTACACCTTC. Its protein is CASSYSRGLDGYTF.

The chain joins TRBV18 to TRBJ1-4; TRBD1 aligns across 9 bases. Per the germline V gene, CDR1 is KGHSH and CDR2 is LQKENI. The CDR3 consists of 14 residues. The ends lost 4 bases at V and 5 bases at J; junction bases unmatched: 2. CDR3 sequence reads: CASSRDRANEKLFF. The CDR3 bases are TGTGCCAGCTCACGGGACAGGGCAAATGAAAAACTGTTTTTT.

The J gene is TRBJ2-3, the V gene TRBV6-1; tentatively, D is TRBD1 (5 bases). This CDR3 is built from 13 residues. Per germline, CDR1 MNHNS and CDR2 SASEGT. Trimming pared 3 bases from V and 6 bases from J, leaving 10 bases between. CDR3 residues: CASSETQEDTQYF. The CDR3 nucleotides read TGTGCCAGCAGTGAGACACAGGAGGATACGCAGTATTTT.